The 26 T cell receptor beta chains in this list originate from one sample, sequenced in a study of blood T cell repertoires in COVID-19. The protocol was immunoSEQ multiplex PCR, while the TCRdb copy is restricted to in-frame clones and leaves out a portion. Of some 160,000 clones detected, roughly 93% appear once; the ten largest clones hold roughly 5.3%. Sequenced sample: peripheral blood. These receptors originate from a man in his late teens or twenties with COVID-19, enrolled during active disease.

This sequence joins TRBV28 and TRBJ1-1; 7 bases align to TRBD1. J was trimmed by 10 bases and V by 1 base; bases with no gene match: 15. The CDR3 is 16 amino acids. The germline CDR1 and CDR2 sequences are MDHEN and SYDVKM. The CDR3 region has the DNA TGTGCCAGCAGTTTATTAAATCGGGATAAGGCAGGGGGAGCTTTCTTT. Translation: CASSLLNRDKAGGAFF.

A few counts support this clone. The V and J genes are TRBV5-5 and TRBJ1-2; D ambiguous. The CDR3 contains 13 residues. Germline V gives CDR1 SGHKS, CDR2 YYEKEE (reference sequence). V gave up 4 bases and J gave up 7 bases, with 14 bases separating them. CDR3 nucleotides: TGTGCCAGCAGCCCTCGAGGGCAGTTTGGCTACACCTTC. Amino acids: CASSPRGQFGYTF.

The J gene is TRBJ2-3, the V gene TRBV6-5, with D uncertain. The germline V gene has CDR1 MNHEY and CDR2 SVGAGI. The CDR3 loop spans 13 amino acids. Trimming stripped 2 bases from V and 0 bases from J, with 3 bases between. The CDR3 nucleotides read TGTGCCAGCAGTTACCAGAGCACAGATACGCAGTATTTT. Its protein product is CASSYQSTDTQYF.

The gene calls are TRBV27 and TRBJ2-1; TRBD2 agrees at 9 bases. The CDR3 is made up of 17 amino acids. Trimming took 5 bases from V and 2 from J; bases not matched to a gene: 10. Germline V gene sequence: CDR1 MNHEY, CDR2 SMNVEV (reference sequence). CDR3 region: CASSLRASGVTYNEQFF. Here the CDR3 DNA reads TGTGCCAGCAGTCTAAGGGCTAGCGGGGTGACCTACAATGAGCAGTTCTTC.

CDR3 DNA: TGTGCCATCAGTGAGTCGAGGGAAAGAGCTAGCAATCAGCCCCAGCATTTT. Its translation: CAISESRERASNQPQHF. This chain uses TRBV10-3 with TRBJ1-5; D ambiguous. The V gene lost 0 bases and the J gene lost 0 bases, with 12 bases spanning the gap. The CDR3 runs to 17 residues. CDR1 and CDR2 from the germline V gene are ENHRY and SYGVKD.

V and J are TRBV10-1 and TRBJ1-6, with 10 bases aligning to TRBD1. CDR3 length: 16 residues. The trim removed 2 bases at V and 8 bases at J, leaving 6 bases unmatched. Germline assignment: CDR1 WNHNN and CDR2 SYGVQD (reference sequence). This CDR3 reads CASSEPATGGDSPLHF. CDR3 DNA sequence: TGCGCCAGCAGTGAGCCTGCGACAGGGGGCGATTCACCCCTCCACTTT.

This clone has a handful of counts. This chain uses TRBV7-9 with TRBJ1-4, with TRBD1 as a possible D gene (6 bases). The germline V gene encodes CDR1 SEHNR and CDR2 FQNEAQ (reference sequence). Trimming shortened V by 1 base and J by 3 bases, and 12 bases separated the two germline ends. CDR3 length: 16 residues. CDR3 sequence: CASSLEGTTSNEKLFF. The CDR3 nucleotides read TGTGCCAGCAGCTTAGAAGGGACAACTTCTAATGAAAAACTGTTTTTT. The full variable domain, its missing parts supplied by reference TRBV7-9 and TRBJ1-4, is DTGVSQNPRHKITKRGQNVTFRCDPISEHNRLYWYRQTLGQGPEFLTYFQNEAQLEKSRLLSDRFSAERPKGSFSTLEIQRTEQGDSAMYLCASSLEGTTSNEKLFFGSGTQLSVL.

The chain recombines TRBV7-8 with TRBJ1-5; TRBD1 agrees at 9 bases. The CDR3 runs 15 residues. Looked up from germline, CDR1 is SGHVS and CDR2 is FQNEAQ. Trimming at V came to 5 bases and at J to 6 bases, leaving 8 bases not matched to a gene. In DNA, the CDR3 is TGTGCCAGCAGCCCGGGACAGGGTTGGGGTCAGCCCCAGCATTTT. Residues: CASSPGQGWGQPQHF.

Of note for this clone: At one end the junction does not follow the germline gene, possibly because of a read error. In DNA form, the CDR3 reads TGTGCCAGCAGCCCCTCCGGGGGGGCAAATGAAAAACTGCTTTTT. It translates to CASSPSGGANEKLLF. The V and J genes are TRBV9 and TRBJ1-4, with D tentatively TRBD1 (6 bases). The CDR3 runs 15 residues. Germline lookup yields CDR1 SGDLS and CDR2 YYNGEE. The complete variable domain, with remaining parts taken from reference TRBV9 and TRBJ1-4, reads DSGVTQTPKHLITATGQRVTLRCSPRSGDLSVYWYQQSLDQGLQFLIQYYNGEERAKGNILERFSAQQFPDLHSELNLSSLELGDSALYFCASSPSGGANEKLLFGSGTQLSVL.

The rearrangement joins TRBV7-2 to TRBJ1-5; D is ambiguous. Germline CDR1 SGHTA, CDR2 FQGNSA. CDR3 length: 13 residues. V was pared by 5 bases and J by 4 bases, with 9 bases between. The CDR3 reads CASSVNRNQPQHF. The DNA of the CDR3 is TGTGCCAGCAGCGTAAACAGAAATCAGCCCCAGCATTTT.

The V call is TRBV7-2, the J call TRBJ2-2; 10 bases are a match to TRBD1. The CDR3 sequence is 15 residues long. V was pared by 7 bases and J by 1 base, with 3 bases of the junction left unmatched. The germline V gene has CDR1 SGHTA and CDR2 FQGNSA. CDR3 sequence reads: CASMRDRGNTGELFF. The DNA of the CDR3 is TGTGCCAGCATGCGGGACAGGGGGAACACCGGGGAGCTGTTTTTT.

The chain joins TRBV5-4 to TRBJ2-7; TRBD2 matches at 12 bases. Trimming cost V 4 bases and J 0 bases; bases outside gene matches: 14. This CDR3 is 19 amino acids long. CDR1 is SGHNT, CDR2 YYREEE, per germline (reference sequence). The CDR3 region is CASSPGGSSGRADSYEQYF. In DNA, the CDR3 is TGTGCCAGCAGCCCGGGGGGGTCTAGCGGGAGGGCGGACTCCTACGAGCAGTACTTC.

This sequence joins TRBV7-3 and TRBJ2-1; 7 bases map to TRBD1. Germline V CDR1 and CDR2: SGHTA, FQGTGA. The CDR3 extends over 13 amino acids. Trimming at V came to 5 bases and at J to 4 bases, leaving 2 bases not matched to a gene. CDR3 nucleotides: TGTGCCAGCAGCCGACAGGGATACAATGAGCAGTTCTTC. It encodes CASSRQGYNEQFF.

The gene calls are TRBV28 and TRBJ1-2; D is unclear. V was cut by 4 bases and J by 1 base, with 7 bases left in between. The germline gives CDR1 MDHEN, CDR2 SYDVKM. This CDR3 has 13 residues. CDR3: CASSYANNYGYTF. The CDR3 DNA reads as TGTGCCAGCAGTTACGCGAATAACTATGGCTACACCTTC.

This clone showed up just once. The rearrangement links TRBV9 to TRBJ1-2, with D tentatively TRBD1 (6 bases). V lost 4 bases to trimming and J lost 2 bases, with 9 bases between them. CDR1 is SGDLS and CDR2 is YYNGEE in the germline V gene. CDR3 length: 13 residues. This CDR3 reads CASSTGQNYGYTF. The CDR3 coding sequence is TGTGCCAGCAGCACCGGACAGAACTATGGCTACACCTTC.

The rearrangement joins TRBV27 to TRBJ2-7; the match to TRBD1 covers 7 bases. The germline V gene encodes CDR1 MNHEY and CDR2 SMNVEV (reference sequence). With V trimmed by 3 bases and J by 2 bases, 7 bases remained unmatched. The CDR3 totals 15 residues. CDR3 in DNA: TGTGCCAGCAGTTTTATGGCAGGGGGACCCTACGAGCAGTACTTC. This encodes CASSFMAGGPYEQYF.

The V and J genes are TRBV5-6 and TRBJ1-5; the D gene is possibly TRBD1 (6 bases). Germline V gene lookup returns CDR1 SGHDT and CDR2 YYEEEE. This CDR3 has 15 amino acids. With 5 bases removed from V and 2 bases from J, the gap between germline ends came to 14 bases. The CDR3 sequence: CASSLSAGGNQPQHF. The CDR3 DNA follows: TGTGCCAGCAGTCTTTCAGCAGGGGGCAATCAGCCCCAGCATTTT.

As DNA, the CDR3 is TGTGCCAGCAGAAGGGTCGGACTCTACGAGCAGTACTTC. Its translation is CASRRVGLYEQYF. The chain carries TRBV2 and TRBJ2-7; possible D gene TRBD2, 5 bases. The germline V and J ends were trimmed by 6 bases and 3 bases, with 12 bases remaining between them. Germline assignment: CDR1 SNHLY and CDR2 FYNNEI. This CDR3 comprises 13 residues. The whole variable domain, filled in from reference TRBV2 and TRBJ2-7, reads EPEVTQTPSHQVTQMGQEVILRCVPISNHLYFYWYRQILGQKVEFLVSFYNNEISEKSEIFDDQFSVERPDGSNFTLKIRSTKLEDSAMYFCASRRVGLYEQYFGPGTRLTVT.

CDR3 protein: CASSVLGQGPDDYNEQFF. In DNA form, the CDR3 reads TGTGCCAGCAGCGTACTCGGACAGGGACCCGACGATTACAATGAGCAGTTCTTC. The chain couples TRBV11-2 to TRBJ2-1; 8 bases agree with TRBD1. Germline loops: CDR1 SGHAT, CDR2 FQNNGV. The V gene end was trimmed by 5 bases and the J gene end by 4 bases; junction bases not matched to a gene: 16. The CDR3 totals 18 residues. The full variable domain, its missing parts supplied by reference TRBV11-2 and TRBJ2-1, is EAGVAQSPRYKIIEKRQSVAFWCNPISGHATLYWYQQILGQGPKLLIQFQNNGVVDDSQLPKDRFSAERLKGVDSTLKIQPAKLEDSAVYLCASSVLGQGPDDYNEQFFGPGTRLTVL.

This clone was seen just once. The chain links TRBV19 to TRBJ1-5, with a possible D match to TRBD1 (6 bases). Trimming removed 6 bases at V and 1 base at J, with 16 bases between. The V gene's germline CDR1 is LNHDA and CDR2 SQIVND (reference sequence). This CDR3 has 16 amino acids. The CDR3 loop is CASRLTGEESNQPQHF. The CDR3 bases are TGTGCCAGTAGGCTGACAGGTGAAGAAAGCAATCAGCCCCAGCATTTT.

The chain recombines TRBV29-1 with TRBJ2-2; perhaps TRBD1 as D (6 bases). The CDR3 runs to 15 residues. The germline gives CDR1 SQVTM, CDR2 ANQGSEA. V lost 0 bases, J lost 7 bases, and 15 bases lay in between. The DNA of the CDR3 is TGCAGCGTTGAAGAAATCCAGGGGCATAACGGGGAGCTGTTTTTT. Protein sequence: CSVEEIQGHNGELFF.

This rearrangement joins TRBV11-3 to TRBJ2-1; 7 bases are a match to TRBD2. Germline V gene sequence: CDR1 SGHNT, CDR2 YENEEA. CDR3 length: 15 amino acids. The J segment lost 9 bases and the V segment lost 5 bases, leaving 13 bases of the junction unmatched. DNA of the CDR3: TGTGCCAGCAGCCAGACTAGCTCCGTGGGGGGTGAGCAGTTCTTC. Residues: CASSQTSSVGGEQFF.

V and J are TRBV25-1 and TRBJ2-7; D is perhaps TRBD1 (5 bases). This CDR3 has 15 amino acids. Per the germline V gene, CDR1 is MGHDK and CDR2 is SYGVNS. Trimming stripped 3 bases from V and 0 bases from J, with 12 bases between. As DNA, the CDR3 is TGTGCCAGCAGTGAGCAGGGTCACAACTCCTACGAGCAGTACTTC. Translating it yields CASSEQGHNSYEQYF.

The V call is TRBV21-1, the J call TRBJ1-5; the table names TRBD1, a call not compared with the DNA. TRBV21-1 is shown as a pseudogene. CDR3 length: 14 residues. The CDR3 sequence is CASSHRDRDQPQHF. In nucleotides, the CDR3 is TGTGCCAGCAGCCACCGGGACAGGGATCAGCCCCAGCATTTT.

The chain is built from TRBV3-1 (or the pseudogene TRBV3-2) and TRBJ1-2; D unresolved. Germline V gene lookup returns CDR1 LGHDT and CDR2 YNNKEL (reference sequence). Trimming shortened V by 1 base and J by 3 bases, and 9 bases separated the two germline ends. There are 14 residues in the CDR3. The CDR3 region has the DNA TGTGCCAGCAGCCAAGTCCTTCGGGACTATGGCTACACCTTC. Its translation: CASSQVLRDYGYTF.

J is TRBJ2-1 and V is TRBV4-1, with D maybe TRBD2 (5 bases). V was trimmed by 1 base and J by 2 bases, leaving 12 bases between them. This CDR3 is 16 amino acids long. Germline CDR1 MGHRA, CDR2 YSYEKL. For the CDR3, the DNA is TGCGCCAGCAGCCAAGTTGGCGGGTTGACCTACAATGAGCAGTTCTTC. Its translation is CASSQVGGLTYNEQFF.